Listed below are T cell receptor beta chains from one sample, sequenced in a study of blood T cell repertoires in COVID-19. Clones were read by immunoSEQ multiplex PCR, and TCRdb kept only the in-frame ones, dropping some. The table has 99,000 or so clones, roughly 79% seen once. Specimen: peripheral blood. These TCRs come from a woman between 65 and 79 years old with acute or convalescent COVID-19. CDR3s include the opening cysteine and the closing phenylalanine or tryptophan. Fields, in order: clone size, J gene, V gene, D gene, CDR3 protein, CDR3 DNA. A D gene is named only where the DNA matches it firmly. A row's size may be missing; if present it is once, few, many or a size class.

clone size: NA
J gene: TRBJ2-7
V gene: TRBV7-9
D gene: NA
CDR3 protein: CASSLSTGWLEQYF
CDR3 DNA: TGTGCCAGCAGCTTATCGACTGGGTGGCTCGAGCAGTACTTC

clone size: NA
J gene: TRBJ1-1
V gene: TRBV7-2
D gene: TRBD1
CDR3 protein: CASSRTGETEAFF
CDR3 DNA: TGTGCCAGCAGCCGGACAGGGGAGACTGAAGCTTTCTTT

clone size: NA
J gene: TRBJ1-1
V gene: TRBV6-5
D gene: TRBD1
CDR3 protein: CASSPGQGANTEAFF
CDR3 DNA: TGTGCCAGCAGTCCGGGACAGGGAGCTAACACTGAAGCTTTCTTT

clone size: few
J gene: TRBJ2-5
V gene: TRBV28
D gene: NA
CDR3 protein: CASSYLSAGLGETQYF
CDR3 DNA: TGTGCCAGCAGTTACCTCTCGGCAGGGTTGGGAGAGACCCAGTACTTC

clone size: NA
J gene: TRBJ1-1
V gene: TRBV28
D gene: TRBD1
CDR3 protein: CASSEDRGFVAFF
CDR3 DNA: TGTGCCAGCAGTGAGGACAGGGGCTTCGTAGCTTTCTTT

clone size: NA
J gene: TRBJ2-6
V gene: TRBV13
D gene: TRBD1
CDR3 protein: CASSRQGSGANVLTF
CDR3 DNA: TGTGCCAGCAGCCGACAGGGGTCAGGGGCCAACGTCCTGACTTTC

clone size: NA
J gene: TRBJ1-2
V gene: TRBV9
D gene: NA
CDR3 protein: CASSVGDGSHGYTF
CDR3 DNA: TGTGCCAGCAGCGTAGGTGATGGGAGTCATGGCTACACCTTC

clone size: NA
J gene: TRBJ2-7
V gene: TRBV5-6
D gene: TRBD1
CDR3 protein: CASSPTGQPYEQYF
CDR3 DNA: TGTGCCAGCAGCCCCACGGGACAGCCCTACGAGCAGTACTTC

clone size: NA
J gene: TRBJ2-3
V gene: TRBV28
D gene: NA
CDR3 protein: CASSPLFGVSTDTQYF
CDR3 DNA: TGTGCCAGCAGCCCTTTGTTTGGAGTAAGCACAGATACGCAGTATTTT

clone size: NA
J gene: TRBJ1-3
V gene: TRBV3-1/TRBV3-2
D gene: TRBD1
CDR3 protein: CASSPRTGDGNTIYF
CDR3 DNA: TGTGCCAGCAGCCCGCGGACAGGGGATGGAAACACCATATATTTT

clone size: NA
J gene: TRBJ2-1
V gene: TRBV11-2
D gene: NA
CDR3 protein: CASSLDQGGIDEQFF
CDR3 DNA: TGTGCCAGCAGCTTAGACCAGGGAGGTATCGATGAGCAGTTCTTC

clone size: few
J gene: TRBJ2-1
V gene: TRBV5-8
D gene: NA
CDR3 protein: CASSLGAGVNEQFF
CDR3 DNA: TGTGCCAGCAGCTTGGGGGCAGGGGTCAATGAGCAGTTCTTC

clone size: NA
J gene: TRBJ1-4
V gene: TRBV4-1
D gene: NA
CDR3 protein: CASSQDRQGGEKLFF
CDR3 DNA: TGCGCCAGCAGCCAAGATCGCCAGGGTGGCGAAAAACTGTTTTTT

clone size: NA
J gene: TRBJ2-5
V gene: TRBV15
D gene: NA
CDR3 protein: CATSRPTSPTRGLETQYF
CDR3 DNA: TGTGCCACCAGCAGACCCACCAGCCCGACTAGAGGTTTAGAGACCCAGTACTTC

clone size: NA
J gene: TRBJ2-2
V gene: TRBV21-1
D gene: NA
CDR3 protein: CASTLTTGELFF
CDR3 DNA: TGTGCCAGCACTCTAACGACCGGGGAGCTGTTTTTT

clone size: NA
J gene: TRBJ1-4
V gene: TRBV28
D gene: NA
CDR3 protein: CASSLSGGEGVGEKLFF
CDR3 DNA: TGTGCCAGCAGTTTATCTGGGGGGGAGGGCGTTGGGGAAAAACTGTTTTTT

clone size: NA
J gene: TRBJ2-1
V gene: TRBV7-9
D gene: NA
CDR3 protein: CASSPPSPPGQFF
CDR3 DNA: TGTGCCAGCAGCCCACCGAGCCCGCCAGGGCAATTCTTC

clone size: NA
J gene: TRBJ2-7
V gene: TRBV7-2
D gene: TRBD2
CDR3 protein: CASSLGPRAGVEQYF
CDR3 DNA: TGTGCCAGCAGCTTAGGACCTCGAGCGGGAGTGGAGCAGTACTTC

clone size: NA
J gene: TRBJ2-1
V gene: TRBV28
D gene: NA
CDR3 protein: CASSLRRDYNEQFF
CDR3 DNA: TGTGCCAGCAGTTTACGCCGGGACTACAATGAGCAGTTCTTC

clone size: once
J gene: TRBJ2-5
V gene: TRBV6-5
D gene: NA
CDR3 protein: CASSQLTTQETQYF
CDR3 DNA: TGTGCCAGCAGTCAGCTGACTACCCAAGAGACCCAGTACTTC

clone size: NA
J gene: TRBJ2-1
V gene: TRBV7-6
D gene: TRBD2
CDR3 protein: CASSFDSREGTHNEQFF
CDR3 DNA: TGTGCCAGCAGCTTTGACTCGCGGGAGGGCACTCACAATGAGCAGTTCTTC

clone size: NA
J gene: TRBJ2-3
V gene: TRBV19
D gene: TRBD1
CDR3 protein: CASSGRQGARDTQYF
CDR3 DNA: TGTGCCAGTAGTGGAAGACAGGGGGCAAGGGATACGCAGTATTTT

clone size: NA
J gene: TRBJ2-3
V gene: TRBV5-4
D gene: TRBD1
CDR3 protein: CASSDRGRITDTQYF
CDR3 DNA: TGTGCCAGCAGCGACAGGGGGCGGATCACAGATACGCAGTATTTT

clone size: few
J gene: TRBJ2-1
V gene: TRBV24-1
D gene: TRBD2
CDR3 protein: CATQAGGPSSEQFF
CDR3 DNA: TGTGCCACCCAGGCGGGAGGGCCTTCAAGTGAGCAGTTCTTC

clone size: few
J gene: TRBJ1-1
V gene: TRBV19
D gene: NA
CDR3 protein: CASSIPENTEAFF
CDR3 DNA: TGTGCCAGTAGTATCCCAGAAAACACTGAAGCTTTCTTT

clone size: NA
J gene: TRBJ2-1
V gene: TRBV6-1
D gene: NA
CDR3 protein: CASSEASYNEQFF
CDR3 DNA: TGTGCCAGCAGTGAAGCCTCTTACAATGAGCAGTTCTTC

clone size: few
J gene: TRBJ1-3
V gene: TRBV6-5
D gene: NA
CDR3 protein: CASRDSLVPGNTIYF
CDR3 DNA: TGTGCCAGCAGGGACTCCCTGGTCCCTGGAAACACCATATATTTT

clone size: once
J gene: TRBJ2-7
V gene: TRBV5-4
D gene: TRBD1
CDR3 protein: CASSLGGTGGAEQYF
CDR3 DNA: TGTGCCAGCAGCTTGGGGGGGACAGGGGGCGCCGAGCAGTACTTC

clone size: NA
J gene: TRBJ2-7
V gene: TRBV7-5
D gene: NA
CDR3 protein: CVRSLGGTRTYEQYF
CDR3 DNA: TGTGTCAGAAGCTTAGGGGGCACGAGAACCTACGAGCAGTACTTC

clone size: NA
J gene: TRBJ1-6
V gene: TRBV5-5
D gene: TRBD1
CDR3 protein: CASSSSVPRDRAVSPLHF
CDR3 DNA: TGTGCCAGCAGCTCGTCGGTCCCGAGAGACAGGGCCGTTTCACCCCTCCACTTT

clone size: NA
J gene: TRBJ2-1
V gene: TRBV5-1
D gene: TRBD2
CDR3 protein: CASSFSGSEYEQFF
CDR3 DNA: TGCGCCAGCAGCTTTAGCGGGAGTGAGTATGAGCAGTTCTTC

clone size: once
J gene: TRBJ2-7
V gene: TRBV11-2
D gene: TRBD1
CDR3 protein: CASSLDPLRGLDEQYF
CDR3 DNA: TGTGCCAGCAGCTTAGATCCGTTAAGGGGGCTTGACGAGCAGTACTTC

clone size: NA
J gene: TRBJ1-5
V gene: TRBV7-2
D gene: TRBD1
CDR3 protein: CAISLAGGDQPQHF
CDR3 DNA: TGTGCCATCAGCTTAGCAGGGGGCGATCAGCCCCAGCATTTT

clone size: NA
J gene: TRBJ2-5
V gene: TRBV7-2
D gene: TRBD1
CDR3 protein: CASSLSGTGGETQYF
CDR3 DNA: TGTGCCAGCAGCCTCTCGGGGACAGGGGGAGAGACCCAGTACTTC

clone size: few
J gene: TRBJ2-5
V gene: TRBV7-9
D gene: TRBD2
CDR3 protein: CASSLQGGPRETQYF
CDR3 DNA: TGTGCCAGCAGCTTACAGGGAGGGCCTCGGGAGACCCAGTACTTC

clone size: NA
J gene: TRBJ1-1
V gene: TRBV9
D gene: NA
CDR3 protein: CASSVAGNTEAFF
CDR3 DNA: TGTGCCAGCAGCGTAGCAGGGAACACTGAAGCTTTCTTT

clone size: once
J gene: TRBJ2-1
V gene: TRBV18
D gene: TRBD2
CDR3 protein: CASSPGLAGDQEQFF
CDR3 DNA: TGTGCCAGCTCACCTGGACTAGCGGGAGATCAAGAGCAGTTCTTC

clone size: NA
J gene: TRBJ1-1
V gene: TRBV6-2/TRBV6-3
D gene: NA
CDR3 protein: CASSYSGGGGEAFF
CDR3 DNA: TGTGCCAGCAGTTATTCGGGGGGCGGCGGGGAAGCTTTCTTT

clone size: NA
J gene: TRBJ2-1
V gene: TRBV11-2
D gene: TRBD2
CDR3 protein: CASSPTSGRSNEQFF
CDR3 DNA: TGTGCCAGCAGCCCCACTAGCGGGAGAAGCAATGAGCAGTTCTTC

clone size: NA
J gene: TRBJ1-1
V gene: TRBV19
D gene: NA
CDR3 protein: CASSMAVTEAFF
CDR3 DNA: TGTGCCAGTAGCATGGCCGTCACTGAAGCTTTCTTT

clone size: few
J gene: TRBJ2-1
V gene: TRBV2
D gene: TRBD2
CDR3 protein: CASSALAGWNEQFF
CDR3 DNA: TGTGCCAGCAGTGCCCTAGCGGGGTGGAATGAGCAGTTCTTC

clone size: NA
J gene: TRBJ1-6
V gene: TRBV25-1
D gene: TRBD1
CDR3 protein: CASSGQGANSPLHF
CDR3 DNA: TGTGCCAGCAGTGGACAGGGGGCGAATTCACCCCTCCACTTT

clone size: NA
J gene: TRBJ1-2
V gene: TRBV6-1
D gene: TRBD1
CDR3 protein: CASSEQGDYGYTF
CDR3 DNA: TGTGCCAGCAGTGAACAGGGGGACTATGGCTACACCTTC

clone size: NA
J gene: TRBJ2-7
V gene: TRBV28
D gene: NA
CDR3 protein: CASSSGRPEQYF
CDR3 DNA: TGTGCCAGCAGTTCCGGGAGACCCGAGCAGTACTTC

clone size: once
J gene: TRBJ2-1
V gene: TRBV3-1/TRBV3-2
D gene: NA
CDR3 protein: CASSQDSGSYNEQFF
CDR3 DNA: TGTGCCAGCAGCCAAGATTCGGGTTCCTACAATGAGCAGTTCTTC

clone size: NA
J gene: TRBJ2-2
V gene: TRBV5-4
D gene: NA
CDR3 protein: CASSGGGGANTGELFF
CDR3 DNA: TGTGCCAGCAGCGGGGGGGGCGGGGCGAACACCGGGGAGCTGTTTTTT

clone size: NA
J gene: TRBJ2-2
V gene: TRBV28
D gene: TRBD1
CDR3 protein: CASSLGTGRVFNTGELFF
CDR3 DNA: TGTGCCAGCAGTTTAGGGACAGGGCGGGTTTTTAACACCGGGGAGCTGTTTTTT

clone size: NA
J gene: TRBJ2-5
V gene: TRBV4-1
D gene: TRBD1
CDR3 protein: CASSQDWTGGETQYF
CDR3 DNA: TGCGCCAGCAGCCAAGATTGGACAGGGGGAGAGACCCAGTACTTC

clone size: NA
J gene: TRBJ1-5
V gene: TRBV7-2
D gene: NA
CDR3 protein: CASRESNQPQHF
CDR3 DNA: TGTGCCAGCAGAGAGAGCAATCAGCCCCAGCATTTT

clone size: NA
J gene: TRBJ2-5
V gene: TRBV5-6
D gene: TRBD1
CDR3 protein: CASSLYVWDREGETQYF
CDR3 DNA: TGTGCCAGCAGCTTGTATGTCTGGGACAGGGAAGGTGAGACCCAGTACTTC

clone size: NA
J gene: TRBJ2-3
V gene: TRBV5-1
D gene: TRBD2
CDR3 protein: CASSLKGLAGEGGTQYF
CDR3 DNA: TGCGCCAGCAGCTTGAAGGGACTAGCGGGAGAGGGGGGTACGCAGTATTTT

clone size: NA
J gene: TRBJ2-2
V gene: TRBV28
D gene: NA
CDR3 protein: CASSLWGANTGELFF
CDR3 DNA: TGTGCCAGCAGTTTATGGGGCGCGAACACCGGGGAGCTGTTTTTT

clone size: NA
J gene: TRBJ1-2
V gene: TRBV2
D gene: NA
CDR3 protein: CASRYRVSLNYGYTF
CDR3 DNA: TGTGCCAGCAGATACAGGGTTTCCCTTAACTATGGCTACACCTTC

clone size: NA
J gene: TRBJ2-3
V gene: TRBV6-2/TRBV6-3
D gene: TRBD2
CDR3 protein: CASSGIFGTSADTQYF
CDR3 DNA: TGTGCCAGCAGTGGAATATTCGGGACTAGCGCAGATACGCAGTATTTT

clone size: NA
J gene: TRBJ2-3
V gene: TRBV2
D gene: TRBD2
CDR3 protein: CASSKGTSLSTDTQYF
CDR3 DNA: TGTGCCAGCAGTAAAGGGACTAGCCTTAGCACAGATACGCAGTATTTT

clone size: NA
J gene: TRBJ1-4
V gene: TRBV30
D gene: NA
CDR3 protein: CAWSDPATNEKLFF
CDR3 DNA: TGTGCCTGGAGTGACCCAGCAACTAATGAAAAACTGTTTTTT

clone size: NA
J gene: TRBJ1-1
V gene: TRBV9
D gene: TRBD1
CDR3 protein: CASSPRTGSTEAFF
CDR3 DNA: TGTGCCAGCAGCCCTCGGACAGGGAGCACTGAAGCTTTCTTT

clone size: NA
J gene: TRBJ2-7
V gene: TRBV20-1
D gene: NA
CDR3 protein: CSARHTYEQYF
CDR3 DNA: TGCAGTGCTAGGCACACCTACGAGCAGTACTTC